Many counts were recorded for the clone carrying this TCR beta chain. Per the original methods: Reference gene primers were amplified, and this amplification served to estimate nucleated cell counts. Assay: immunoSEQ multiplex PCR; the TCRdb copy retains only in-frame clones and omits some. V and J calls plus clone size are reproduced from that table; the DNA served to infer D and trimming. The table lists 150,000 to 200,000 clones, around 90% of them singletons. This CDR3 is built from 14 residues. Germline V gene sequence: CDR1 MNHEY, CDR2 SVGEGT. V was cut by 3 bases and J by 5 bases, with 13 bases left in between. The data were taken from a study of blood T cell repertoires in COVID-19. Across the whole study: Specimens from acute and convalescent COVID-19 originated in the United States, Italy and Spain. T cells, B-cell-depleted T cells, or PBMCs supplied cDNA or gDNA.

The sequence derives from a man aged 35 to 55 with active or convalescent COVID-19. The chain is built from TRBV6-2 or TRBV6-3 and TRBJ2-5, with a weak D call TRBD1 (5 bases). Material: peripheral blood. For the CDR3, the DNA is TGTGCCAGCAGTTATAAAGGGGTGTGGGAGACCCAGTACTTC. Amino acid sequence: CASSYKGVWETQYF.